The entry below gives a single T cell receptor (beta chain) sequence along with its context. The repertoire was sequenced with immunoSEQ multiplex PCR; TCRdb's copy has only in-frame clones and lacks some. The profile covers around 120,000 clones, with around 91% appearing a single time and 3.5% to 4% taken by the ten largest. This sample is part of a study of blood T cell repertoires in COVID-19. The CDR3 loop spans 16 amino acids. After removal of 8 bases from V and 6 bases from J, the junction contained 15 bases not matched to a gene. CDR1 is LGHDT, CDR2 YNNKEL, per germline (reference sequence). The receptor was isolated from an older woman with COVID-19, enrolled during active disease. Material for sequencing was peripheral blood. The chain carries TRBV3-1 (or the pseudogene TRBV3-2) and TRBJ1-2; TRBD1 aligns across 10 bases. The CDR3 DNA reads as TGTGCCAGCGCTTCCCTAGGACAGGGGGGATGGCATGGCTACACCTTC. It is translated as CASASLGQGGWHGYTF.